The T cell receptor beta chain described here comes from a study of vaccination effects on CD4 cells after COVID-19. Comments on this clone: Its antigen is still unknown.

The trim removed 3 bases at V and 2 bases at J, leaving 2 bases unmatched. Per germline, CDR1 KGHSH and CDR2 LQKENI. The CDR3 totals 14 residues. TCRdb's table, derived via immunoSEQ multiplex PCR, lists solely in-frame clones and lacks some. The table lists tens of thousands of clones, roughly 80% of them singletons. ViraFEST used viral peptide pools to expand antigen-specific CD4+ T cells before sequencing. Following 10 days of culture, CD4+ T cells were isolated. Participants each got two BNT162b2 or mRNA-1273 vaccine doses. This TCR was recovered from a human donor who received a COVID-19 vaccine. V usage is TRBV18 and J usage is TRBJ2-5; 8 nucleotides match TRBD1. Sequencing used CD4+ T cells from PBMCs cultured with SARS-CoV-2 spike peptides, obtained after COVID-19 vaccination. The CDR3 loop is CASSPGTGQETQYF. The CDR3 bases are TGTGCCAGCTCACCTGGGACAGGACAAGAGACCCAGTACTTC. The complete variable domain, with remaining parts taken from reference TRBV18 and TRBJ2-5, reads NAGVMQNPRHLVRRRGQEARLRCSPMKGHSHVYWYRQLPEEGLKFMVYLQKENIIDESGMPKERFSAEFPKEGPSILRIQQVVRGDSAAYFCASSPGTGQETQYFGPGTRLLVL.